This passage covers 6 T cell receptor beta chains from one sample sequenced in a study of blood T cells in healthy people across ages. Combining a sample-barcoded 5' primer with a J-beta primer mix, a second PCR ran for roughly 6 to 12 cycles. A single record per CDR3 protein comes from TCRdb applying MiXCR to the 5' RACE reads. Here the sample spans over a million distinct CDR3 sequences, around 25% being singletons. These same records also appear under a second study, on T cells of mothers and their children.

The specimen was blood. Receptors originate from a girl aged 2 to 10 in good health.

The rearrangement joins TRBV27 to TRBJ2-1; D is undetermined. Germline CDR1 reads MNHEY; CDR2 reads SMNVEV (reference sequence). Deletions cut 6 bases from V and 5 bases from J, with 8 bases between. The CDR3 length is 12 residues. The CDR3 DNA follows: TGTGCCAGCAGGTCCGAGAACAATGAGCAGTTCTTC. Translated: CASRSENNEQFF.

The chain recombines TRBV29-1 with TRBJ2-3; 7 bases match TRBD2. The CDR3 has 14 residues. Germline-derived CDR1 and CDR2 are SQVTM and ANQGSEA. After removal of 6 bases from V and 4 bases from J, the junction contained 10 bases not matched to a gene. The chain's CDR3 is CSVSGRVRADTQYF. The CDR3, as DNA: TGCAGCGTCTCGGGGAGGGTGAGAGCAGATACGCAGTATTTT.

This sequence joins TRBV20-1 and TRBJ2-7; D call uncertain. Per the germline V gene, CDR1 is DFQATT and CDR2 is SNEGSKA (reference sequence). The V and J ends lost 5 bases and 1 base respectively, with 9 bases between them. The CDR3 length is 12 residues. The CDR3 bases are TGCAGTGCTCCGAAAACGTCCTACGAGCAGTACTTC. Its translation: CSAPKTSYEQYF.

This clonotype was observed a handful of times. The V and J genes are TRBV5-1 and TRBJ2-5; D may be TRBD2 (6 bases). This CDR3 is built from 14 residues. Germline V gives CDR1 SGHRS, CDR2 YFSETQ. The V gene lost 4 bases and the J gene lost 3 bases, with 13 bases spanning the gap. The CDR3 nucleotides are TGCGCCAGCAGCAGCACTAGCCTCAAAGAGACCCAGTACTTC. It specifies CASSSTSLKETQYF.

This clonotype showed up just a few times. The chain is built from TRBV14 and TRBJ2-4; 8 positions match TRBD2. J lost 6 bases, V lost 4 bases, and 5 bases had no gene match. The length of the CDR3 is 14 residues. Germline V gene lookup returns CDR1 SGHDN and CDR2 FVKESK. The CDR3 region has the DNA TGTGCCAGCAGCCCGGGGGGGCTGGGAAACATTCAGTACTTC. It is translated as CASSPGGLGNIQYF. The full variable domain, completed using reference TRBV14 and TRBJ2-4, is EAGVTQFPSHSVIEKGQTVTLRCDPISGHDNLYWYRRVMGKEIKFLLHFVKESKQDESGMPNNRFLAERTGGTYSTLKVQPAELEDSGVYFCASSPGGLGNIQYFGAGTRLSVL.

The chain is built from TRBV5-1 and TRBJ2-5; possibly TRBD2 for D (6 bases). The V gene lost 4 bases and the J gene lost 2 bases, with 15 bases spanning the gap. The germline CDR1 and CDR2 sequences are SGHRS and YFSETQ. The CDR3 totals 15 residues. The CDR3 sequence: CASSQGVGGQETQYF. The CDR3 DNA reads as TGCGCCAGCAGCCAGGGCGTGGGGGGACAAGAGACCCAGTACTTC.